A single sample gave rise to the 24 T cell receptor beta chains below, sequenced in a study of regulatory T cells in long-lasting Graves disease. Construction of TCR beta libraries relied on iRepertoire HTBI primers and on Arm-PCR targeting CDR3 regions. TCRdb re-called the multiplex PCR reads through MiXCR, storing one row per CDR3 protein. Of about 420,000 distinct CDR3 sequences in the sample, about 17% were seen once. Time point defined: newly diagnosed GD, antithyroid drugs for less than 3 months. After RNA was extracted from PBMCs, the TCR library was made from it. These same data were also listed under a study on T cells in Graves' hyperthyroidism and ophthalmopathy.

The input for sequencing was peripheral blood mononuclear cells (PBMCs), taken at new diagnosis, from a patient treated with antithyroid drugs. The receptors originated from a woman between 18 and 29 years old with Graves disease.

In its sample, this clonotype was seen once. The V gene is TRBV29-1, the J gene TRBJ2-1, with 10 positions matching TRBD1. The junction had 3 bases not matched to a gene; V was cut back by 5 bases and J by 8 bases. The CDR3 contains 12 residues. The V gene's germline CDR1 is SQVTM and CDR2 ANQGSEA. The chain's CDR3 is CSVRQGAHEQFF. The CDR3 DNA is TGCAGCGTTAGACAGGGGGCCCATGAGCAGTTCTTC.

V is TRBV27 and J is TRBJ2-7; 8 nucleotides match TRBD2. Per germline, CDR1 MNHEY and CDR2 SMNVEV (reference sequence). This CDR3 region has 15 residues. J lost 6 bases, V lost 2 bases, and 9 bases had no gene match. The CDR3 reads CASSLEVAGISEQYF. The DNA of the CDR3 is TGTGCCAGCAGTTTAGAGGTAGCGGGAATTAGCGAGCAGTACTTC.

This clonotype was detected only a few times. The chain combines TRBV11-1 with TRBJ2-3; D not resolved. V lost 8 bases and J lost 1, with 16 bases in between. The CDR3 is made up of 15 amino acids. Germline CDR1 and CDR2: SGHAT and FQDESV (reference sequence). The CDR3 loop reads CASLKKVSGTDTQYF. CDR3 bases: TGTGCCAGCCTCAAAAAGGTTTCGGGCACAGATACGCAGTATTTT.

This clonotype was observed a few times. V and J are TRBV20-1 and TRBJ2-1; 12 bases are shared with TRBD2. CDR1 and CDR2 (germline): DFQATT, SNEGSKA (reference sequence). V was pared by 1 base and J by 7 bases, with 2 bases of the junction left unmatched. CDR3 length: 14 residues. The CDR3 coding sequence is TGCAGTGCTAGAGCTACTAGCGGGAGGAATGAGCAGTTCTTC. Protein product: CSARATSGRNEQFF.

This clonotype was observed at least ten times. Here the CDR3 DNA reads TGTGCCACCAGCAGACCCCAGCCCCCGGGGGGCACTAATGAAAAACTGTTTTTT. Encoded protein: CATSRPQPPGGTNEKLFF. The chain couples TRBV15 to TRBJ1-4; D perhaps matches TRBD1 (6 bases). Germline V gives CDR1 LNHNV, CDR2 YYDKDF (reference sequence). V shed 2 bases and J shed 2 bases, with 18 bases lying between them. The CDR3 is 18 residues long.

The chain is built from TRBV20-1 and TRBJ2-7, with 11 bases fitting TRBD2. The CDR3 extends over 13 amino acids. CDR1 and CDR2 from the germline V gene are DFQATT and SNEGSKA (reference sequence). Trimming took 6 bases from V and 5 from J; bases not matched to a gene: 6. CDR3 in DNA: TGCAGTGCCACTAGCGGGAGTTACCACGAGCAGTACTTC. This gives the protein CSATSGSYHEQYF.

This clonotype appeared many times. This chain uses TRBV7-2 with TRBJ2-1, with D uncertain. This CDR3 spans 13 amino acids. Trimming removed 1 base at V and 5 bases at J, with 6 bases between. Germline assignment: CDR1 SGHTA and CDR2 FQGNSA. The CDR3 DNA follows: TGTGCCAGCAGCTTAGTCGTGGACAATGAGCAGTTCTTC. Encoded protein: CASSLVVDNEQFF.

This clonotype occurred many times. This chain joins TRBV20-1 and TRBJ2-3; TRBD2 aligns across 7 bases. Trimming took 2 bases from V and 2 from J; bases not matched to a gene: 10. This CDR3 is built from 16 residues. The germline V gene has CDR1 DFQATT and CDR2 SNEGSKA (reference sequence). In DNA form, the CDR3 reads TGCAGTGCTAGACCTACGGGACGGGGGGACACAGATACGCAGTATTTT. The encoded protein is CSARPTGRGDTDTQYF.

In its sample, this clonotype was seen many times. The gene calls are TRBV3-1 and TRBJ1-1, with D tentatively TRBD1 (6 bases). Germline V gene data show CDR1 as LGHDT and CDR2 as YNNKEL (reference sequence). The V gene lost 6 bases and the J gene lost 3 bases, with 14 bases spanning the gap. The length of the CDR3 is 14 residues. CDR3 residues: CASRIKGGDTEAFF. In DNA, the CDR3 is TGTGCCAGCAGGATTAAGGGGGGGGACACTGAAGCTTTCTTT.

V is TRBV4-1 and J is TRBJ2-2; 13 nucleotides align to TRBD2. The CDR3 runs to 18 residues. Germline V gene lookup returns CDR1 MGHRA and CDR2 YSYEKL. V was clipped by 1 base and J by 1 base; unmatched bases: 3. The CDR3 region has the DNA TGCGCCAGCAGCCAAGGGACTAGCGGGAGAAAGAACACCGGGGAGCTGTTTTTT. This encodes CASSQGTSGRKNTGELFF.

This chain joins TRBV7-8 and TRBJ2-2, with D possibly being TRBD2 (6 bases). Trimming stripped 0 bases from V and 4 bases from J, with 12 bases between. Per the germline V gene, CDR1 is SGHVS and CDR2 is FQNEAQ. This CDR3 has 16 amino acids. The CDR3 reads CASSLAESGSTGELFF. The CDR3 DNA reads TGTGCCAGCAGCTTAGCGGAGAGCGGGTCCACCGGGGAGCTGTTTTTT.

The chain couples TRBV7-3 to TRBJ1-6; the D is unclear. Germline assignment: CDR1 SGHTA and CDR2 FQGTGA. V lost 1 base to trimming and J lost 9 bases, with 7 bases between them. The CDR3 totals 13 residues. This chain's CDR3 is CASSLKDGSPLHF. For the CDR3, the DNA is TGTGCCAGCAGCTTAAAGGATGGTTCACCCCTCCACTTT.

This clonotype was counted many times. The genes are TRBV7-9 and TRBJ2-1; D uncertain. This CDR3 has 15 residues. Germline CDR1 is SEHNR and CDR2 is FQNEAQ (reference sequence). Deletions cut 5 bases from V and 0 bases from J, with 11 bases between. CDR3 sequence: CASSPQGFSYNEQFF. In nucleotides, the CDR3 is TGTGCCAGCAGCCCCCAAGGATTCTCCTACAATGAGCAGTTCTTC.

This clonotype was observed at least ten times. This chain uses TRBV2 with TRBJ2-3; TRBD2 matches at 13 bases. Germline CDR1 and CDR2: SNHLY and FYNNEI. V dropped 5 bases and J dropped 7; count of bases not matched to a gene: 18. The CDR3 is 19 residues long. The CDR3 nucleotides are TGTGCCAGCAGTCCAAGGGCCCTTAGACTAGCGGGAGGATCATATACGCAGTATTTT. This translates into CASSPRALRLAGGSYTQYF.

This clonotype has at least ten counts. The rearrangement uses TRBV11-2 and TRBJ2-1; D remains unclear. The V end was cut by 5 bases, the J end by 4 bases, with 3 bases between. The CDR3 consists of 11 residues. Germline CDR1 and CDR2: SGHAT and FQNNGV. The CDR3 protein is CASSIYNEQFF. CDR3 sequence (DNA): TGTGCCAGCAGCATTTACAATGAGCAGTTCTTC.

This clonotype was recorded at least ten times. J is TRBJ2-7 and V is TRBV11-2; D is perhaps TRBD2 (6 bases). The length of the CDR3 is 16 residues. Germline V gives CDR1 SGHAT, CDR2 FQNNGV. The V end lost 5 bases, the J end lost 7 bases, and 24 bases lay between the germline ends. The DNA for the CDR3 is TGTGCCAGCAGCCCCGAACTTTGGGCGGGATCCCTGGAGCAGTACTTC. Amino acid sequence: CASSPELWAGSLEQYF.

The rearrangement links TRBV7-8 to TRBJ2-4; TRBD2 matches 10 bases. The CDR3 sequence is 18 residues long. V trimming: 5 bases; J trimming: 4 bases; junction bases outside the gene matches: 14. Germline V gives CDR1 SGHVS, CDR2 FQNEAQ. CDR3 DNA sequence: TGTGCCAGCAGCCCGAATATAGCGGGAGGAAGAAGTAAAAACATTCAGTACTTC. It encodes CASSPNIAGGRSKNIQYF.

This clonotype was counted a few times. The CDR3 nucleotides are TGTGCCACCAGTGATCCTTTAGCAGGGAAGAAAGAAAAACTGTTTTTT. This codes for CATSDPLAGKKEKLFF. This rearrangement joins TRBV24-1 to TRBJ1-4; tentatively, D is TRBD1 (5 bases). The germline V gene has CDR1 KGHDR and CDR2 SFDVKD. The CDR3 covers 16 residues. V was trimmed by 3 bases and J by 8 bases, leaving 18 bases between them.

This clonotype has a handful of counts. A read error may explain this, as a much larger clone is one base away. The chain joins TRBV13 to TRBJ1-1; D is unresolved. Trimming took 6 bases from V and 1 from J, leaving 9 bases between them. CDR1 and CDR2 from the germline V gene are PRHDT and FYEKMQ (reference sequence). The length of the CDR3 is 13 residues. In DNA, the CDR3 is TGTGCCAGCAGTTCTCAGGAGAACACTGAAGCTTTCTTT. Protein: CASSSQENTEAFF.

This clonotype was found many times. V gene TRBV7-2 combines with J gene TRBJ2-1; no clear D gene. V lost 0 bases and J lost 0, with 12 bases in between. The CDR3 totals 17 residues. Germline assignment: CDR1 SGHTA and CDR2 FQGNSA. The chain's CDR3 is CASSLASSTRSYNEQFF. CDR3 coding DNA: TGTGCCAGCAGCTTAGCTTCGAGCACGCGCTCCTACAATGAGCAGTTCTTC.

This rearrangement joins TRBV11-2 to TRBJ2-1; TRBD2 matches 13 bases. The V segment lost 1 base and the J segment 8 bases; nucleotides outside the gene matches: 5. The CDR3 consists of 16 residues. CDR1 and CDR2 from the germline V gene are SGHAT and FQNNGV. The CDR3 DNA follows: TGTGCCAGCAGCTTAGCGTGGACTAGCGGGAGTTATGAGCAGTTCTTC. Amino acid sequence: CASSLAWTSGSYEQFF.

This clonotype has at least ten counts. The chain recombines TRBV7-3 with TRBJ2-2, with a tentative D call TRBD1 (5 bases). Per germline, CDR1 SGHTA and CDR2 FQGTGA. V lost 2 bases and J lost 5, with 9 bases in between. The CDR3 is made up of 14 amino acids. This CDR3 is CASSLLPGTGELFF. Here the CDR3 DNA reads TGTGCCAGCAGCTTATTGCCAGGGACCGGGGAGCTGTTTTTT.

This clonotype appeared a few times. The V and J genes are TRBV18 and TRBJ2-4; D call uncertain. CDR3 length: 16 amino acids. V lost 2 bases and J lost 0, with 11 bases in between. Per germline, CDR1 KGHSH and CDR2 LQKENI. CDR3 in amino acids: CASSPRKAGAKNIQYF. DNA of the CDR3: TGTGCCAGCTCACCAAGGAAGGCTGGAGCCAAAAACATTCAGTACTTC. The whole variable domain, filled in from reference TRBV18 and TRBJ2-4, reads NAGVMQNPRHLVRRRGQEARLRCSPMKGHSHVYWYRQLPEEGLKFMVYLQKENIIDESGMPKERFSAEFPKEGPSILRIQQVVRGDSAAYFCASSPRKAGAKNIQYFGAGTRLSVL.

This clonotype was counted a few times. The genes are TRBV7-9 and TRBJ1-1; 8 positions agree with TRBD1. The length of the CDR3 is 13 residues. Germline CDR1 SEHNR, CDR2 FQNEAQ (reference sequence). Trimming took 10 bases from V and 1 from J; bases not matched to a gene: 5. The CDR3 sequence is CAIKQGENTEAFF. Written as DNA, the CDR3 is TGTGCCATCAAACAGGGGGAGAACACTGAAGCTTTCTTT.